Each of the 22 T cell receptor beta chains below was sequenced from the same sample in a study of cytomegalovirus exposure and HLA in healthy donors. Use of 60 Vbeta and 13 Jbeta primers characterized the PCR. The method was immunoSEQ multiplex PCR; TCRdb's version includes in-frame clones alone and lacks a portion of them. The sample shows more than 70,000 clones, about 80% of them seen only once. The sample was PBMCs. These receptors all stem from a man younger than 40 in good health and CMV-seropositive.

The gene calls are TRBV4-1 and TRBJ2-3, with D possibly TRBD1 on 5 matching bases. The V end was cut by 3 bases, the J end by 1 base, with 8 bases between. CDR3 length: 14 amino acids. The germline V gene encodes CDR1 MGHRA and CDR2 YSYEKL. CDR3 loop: CASSQVGGTDTQYF. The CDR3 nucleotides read TGCGCCAGCAGCCAGGTAGGGGGCACAGATACGCAGTATTTT.

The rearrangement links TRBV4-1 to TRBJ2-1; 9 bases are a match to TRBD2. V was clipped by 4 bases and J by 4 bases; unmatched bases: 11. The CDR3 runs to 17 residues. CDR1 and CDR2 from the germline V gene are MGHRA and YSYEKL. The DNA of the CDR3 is TGCGCCAGCAGCCCCTTATTAGCGGGAGAAGCGTACAATGAGCAGTTCTTC. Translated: CASSPLLAGEAYNEQFF.

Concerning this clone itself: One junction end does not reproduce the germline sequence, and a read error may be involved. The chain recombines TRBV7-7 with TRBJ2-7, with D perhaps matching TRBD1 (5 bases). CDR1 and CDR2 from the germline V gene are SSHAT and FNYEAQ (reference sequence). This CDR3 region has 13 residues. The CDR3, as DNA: TGTGCTAGCAGCTTAGCCAGGGAAGGCGAGCAGTACTTC. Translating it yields CASSLAREGEQYF.

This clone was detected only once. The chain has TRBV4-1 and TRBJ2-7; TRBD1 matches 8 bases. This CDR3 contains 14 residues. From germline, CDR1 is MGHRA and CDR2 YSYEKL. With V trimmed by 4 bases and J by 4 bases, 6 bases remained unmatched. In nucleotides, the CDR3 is TGCGCCAGCAGCCTAGACAGGGGCGAGTACGAGCAGTACTTC. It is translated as CASSLDRGEYEQYF.

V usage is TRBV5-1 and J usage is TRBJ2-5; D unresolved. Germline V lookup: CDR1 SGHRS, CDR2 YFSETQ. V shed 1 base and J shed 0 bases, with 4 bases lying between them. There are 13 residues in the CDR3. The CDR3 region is CASSLTDQETQYF. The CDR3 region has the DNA TGCGCCAGCAGCTTGACAGACCAAGAGACCCAGTACTTC.

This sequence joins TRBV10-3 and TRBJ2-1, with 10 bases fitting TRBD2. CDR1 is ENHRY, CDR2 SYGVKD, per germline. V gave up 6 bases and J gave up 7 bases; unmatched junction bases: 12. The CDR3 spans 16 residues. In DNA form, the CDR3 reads TGTGCCATCAGCCTATCCGAGCGGGGGGGGGAGAATGAGCAGTTCTTC. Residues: CAISLSERGGENEQFF.

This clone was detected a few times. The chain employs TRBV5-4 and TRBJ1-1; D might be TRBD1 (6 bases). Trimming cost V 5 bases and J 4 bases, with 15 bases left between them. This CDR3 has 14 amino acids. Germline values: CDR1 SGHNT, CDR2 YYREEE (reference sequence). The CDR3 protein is CASSLGGASTEAFF. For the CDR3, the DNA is TGTGCCAGCAGTCTTGGGGGCGCGTCCACTGAAGCTTTCTTT. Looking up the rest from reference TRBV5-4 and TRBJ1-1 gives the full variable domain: ETGVTQSPTHLIKTRGQQVTLRCSSQSGHNTVSWYQQALGQGPQFIFQYYREEENGRGNFPPRFSGLQFPNYSSELNVNALELDDSALYLCASSLGGASTEAFFGQGTRLTVV.

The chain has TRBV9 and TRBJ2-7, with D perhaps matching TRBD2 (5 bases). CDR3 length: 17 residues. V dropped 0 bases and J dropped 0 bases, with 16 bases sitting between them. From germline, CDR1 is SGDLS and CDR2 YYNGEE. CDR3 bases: TGTGCCAGCAGCGTAGGTAGCGCAAGCGCTTCCTCCTACGAGCAGTACTTC. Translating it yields CASSVGSASASSYEQYF. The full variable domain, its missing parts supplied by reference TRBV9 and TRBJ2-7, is DSGVTQTPKHLITATGQRVTLRCSPRSGDLSVYWYQQSLDQGLQFLIQYYNGEERAKGNILERFSAQQFPDLHSELNLSSLELGDSALYFCASSVGSASASSYEQYFGPGTRLTVT.

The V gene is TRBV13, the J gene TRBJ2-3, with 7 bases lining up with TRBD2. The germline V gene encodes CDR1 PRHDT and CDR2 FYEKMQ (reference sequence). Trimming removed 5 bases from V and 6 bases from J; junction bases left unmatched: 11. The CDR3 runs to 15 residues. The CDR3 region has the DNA TGTGCCAGCAGCCCCCCGGCGGGGGATTTGGATACGCAGTATTTT. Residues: CASSPPAGDLDTQYF.

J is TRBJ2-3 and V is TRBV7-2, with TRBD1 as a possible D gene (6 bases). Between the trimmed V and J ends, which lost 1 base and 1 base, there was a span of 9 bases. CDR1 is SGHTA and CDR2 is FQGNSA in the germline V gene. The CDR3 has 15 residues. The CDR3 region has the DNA TGTGCCAGCAGCTTAGGGACAGCCCGCACAGATACGCAGTATTTT. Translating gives CASSLGTARTDTQYF.

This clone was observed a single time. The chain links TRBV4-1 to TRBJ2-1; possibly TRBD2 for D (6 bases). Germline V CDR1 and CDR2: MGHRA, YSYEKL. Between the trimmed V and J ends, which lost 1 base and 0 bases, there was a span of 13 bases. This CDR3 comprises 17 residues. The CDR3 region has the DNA TGCGCCAGCAGCCAAGCCCCGGGGGAGTCCTCCTACAATGAGCAGTTCTTC. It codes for CASSQAPGESSYNEQFF.

The CDR3, as DNA: TGTGCCAGCACCCCTTACAGGGGGACTGAAGCTTTCTTT. Protein sequence: CASTPYRGTEAFF. This chain joins TRBV27 and TRBJ1-1; 8 bases are a match to TRBD1. V shed 7 bases, J shed 5 bases, and the junction held 6 bases outside the gene matches. This CDR3 contains 13 residues. Per the germline V gene, CDR1 is MNHEY and CDR2 is SMNVEV (reference sequence).

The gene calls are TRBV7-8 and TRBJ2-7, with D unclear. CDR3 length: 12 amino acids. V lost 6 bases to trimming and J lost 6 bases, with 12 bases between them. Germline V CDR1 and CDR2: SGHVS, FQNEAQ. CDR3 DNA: TGTGCCAGCAGTTTCGGTGACTCCGAGCAGTACGTC. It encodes CASSFGDSEQYV.

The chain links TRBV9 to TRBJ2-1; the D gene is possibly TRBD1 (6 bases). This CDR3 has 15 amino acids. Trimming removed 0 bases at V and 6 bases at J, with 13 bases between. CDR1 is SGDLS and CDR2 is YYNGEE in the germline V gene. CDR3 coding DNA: TGTGCCAGCAGCGTAGTAACAGGGCCCCTCAATGAGCAGTTCTTC. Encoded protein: CASSVVTGPLNEQFF.

The CDR3 region is CASSPRVRDNEQFF. The DNA for the CDR3 is TGTGCCAGCAGTCCGAGGGTTAGAGACAATGAGCAGTTCTTC. V gene TRBV6-1 combines with J gene TRBJ2-1, with a tentative D call TRBD2 (5 bases). Germline CDR1 and CDR2: MNHNS and SASEGT. The V end was cut by 5 bases, the J end by 5 bases, with 13 bases between. CDR3 length: 14 amino acids.

The CDR3 DNA is TGTGCCAGCAGTCCCCCTGCTAGCGGGAGGAATGAGCAGTTCTTC. Protein product: CASSPPASGRNEQFF. The chain employs TRBV28 and TRBJ2-1; TRBD2 agrees at 11 bases. CDR1 is MDHEN, CDR2 SYDVKM, per germline. The junction had 7 bases not matched to a gene; V was cut back by 5 bases and J by 7 bases. This CDR3 has 15 residues.

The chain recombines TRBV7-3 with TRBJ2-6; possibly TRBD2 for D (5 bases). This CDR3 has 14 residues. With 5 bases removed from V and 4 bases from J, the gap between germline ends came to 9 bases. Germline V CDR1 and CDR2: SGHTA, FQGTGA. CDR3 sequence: CASSPGIGANVLTF. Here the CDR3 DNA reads TGTGCCAGCAGCCCGGGGATCGGGGCCAACGTCCTGACTTTC.

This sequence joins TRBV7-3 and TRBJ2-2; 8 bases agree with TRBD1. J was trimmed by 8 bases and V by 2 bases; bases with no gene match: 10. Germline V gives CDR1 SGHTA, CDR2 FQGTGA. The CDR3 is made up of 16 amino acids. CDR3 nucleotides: TGTGCCAGCAGCTTATCTGGCCAGGGGGCCAGAGGGGAGCTGTTTTTT. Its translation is CASSLSGQGARGELFF.

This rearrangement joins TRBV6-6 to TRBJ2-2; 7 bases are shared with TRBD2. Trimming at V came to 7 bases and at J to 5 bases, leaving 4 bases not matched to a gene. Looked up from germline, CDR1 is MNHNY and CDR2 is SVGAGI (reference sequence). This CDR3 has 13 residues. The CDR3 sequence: CASIQRGTGELFF. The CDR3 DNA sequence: TGTGCCAGCATCCAGCGGGGAACCGGGGAGCTGTTTTTT.

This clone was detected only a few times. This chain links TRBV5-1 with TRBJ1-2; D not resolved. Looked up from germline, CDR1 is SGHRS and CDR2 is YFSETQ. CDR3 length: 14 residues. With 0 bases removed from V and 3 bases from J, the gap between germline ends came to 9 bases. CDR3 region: CASSLVSPDYGYTF. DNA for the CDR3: TGCGCCAGCAGCTTGGTGTCACCAGACTATGGCTACACCTTC.

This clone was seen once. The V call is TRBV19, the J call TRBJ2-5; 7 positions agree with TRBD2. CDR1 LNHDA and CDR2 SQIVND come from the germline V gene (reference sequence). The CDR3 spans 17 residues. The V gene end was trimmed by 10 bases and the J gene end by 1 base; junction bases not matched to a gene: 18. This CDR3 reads CATSWGGLGASQETQYF. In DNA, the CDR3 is TGTGCCACCTCTTGGGGGGGGTTAGGTGCCTCCCAAGAGACCCAGTACTTC.

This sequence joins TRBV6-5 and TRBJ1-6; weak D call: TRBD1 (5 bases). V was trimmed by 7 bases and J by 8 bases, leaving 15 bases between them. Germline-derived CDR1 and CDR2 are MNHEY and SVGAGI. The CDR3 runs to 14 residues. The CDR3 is CASTPAQGDSPLHF. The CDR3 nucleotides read TGTGCCAGCACCCCCGCACAAGGGGATTCACCCCTCCACTTT.